Here is one T cell receptor (beta chain) with its context. What it binds is unknown. Trimming shortened V by 10 bases and J by 7 bases, and 16 bases separated the two germline ends. The CDR3 sequence is 12 residues long. The germline V gene encodes CDR1 MNHEY and CDR2 SMNVEV (reference sequence). The data belong to a study of cytomegalovirus exposure and HLA in healthy donors. Healthy bone marrow donors supplied every sample. The study's findings and limits: As was reported, the classifier diagnosed cytomegalovirus status with high specificity and sensitivity. In a later analysis, HLA-associated TCR beta chains were more clonally expanded than equally common others. The authors confirmed in vitro that three CMV-associated chains were specific for CMV antigens.

Researchers ran the PCR with 60 Vbeta and 13 Jbeta primers. The repertoire was sequenced with immunoSEQ multiplex PCR; TCRdb's copy has only in-frame clones and lacks some. The data show about 80,000 clones, with around 73% seen just once and 2.5% to 4% held by the top ten. The V and J genes are TRBV27 and TRBJ1-2; D is perhaps TRBD1 (5 bases). Sequences were obtained from PBMCs. This TCR was recovered from a man between 50 and 59 years old in good health and CMV-seronegative. This chain's CDR3 is CATLRGGSGYTF. For the CDR3, the DNA is TGTGCCACCCTGCGGGGGGGGAGTGGCTACACCTTC.